Below are 27 T cell receptor beta chains sequenced from a single sample in a study of cytomegalovirus exposure and HLA in healthy donors. Here immunoSEQ multiplex PCR was the method, and the copy in TCRdb shows in-frame clones only, minus some. This table has some 170,000 clones, 86% appearing once. Sequencing input: PBMCs. The receptors originated from a man aged 18 to 29 in good health and CMV-seropositive.

Comments on this clone: This may be a read error: a much more frequent sequence differs by one nucleotide. The sample carries other DNA sequences with the same CDR3. This chain links TRBV5-1 with TRBJ2-5; 10 nucleotides agree with TRBD2. CDR1 and CDR2 (germline): SGHRS, YFSETQ. CDR3 size: 14 residues. V dropped 0 bases and J dropped 5; count of bases not matched to a gene: 1. CDR3 amino acids: CASSLGTSGETQYF. The CDR3 DNA follows: TGCGCCAGCAGCTTGGGGACTAGCGGTGAGACCCAGTACTTC.

The J gene is TRBJ2-3, the V gene TRBV18, with 9 bases that match TRBD1. Germline V lookup: CDR1 KGHSH, CDR2 LQKENI. This CDR3 spans 16 amino acids. With 4 bases clipped from V and 0 bases from J, the junction kept 5 bases outside the gene matches. CDR3: CASSLHGQGSTDTQYF. DNA for the CDR3: TGTGCCAGCTCACTCCACGGACAGGGGAGCACAGATACGCAGTATTTT. The full variable domain, its missing parts supplied by reference TRBV18 and TRBJ2-3, is NAGVMQNPRHLVRRRGQEARLRCSPMKGHSHVYWYRQLPEEGLKFMVYLQKENIIDESGMPKERFSAEFPKEGPSILRIQQVVRGDSAAYFCASSLHGQGSTDTQYFGPGTRLTVL.

This chain uses TRBV9 with TRBJ2-1; D uncertain. The CDR3 runs to 13 residues. V lost 0 bases and J 3 bases, leaving 4 bases between the germline ends. Germline V gene data show CDR1 as SGDLS and CDR2 as YYNGEE. Here the CDR3 DNA reads TGTGCCAGCAGCGTAGGCTACTACAATGAGCAGTTCTTC. Translation: CASSVGYYNEQFF.

The chain joins TRBV4-2 to TRBJ2-7; 10 nucleotides match TRBD1. With 4 bases clipped from V and 3 bases from J, the junction kept 18 bases outside the gene matches. This CDR3 has 19 residues. CDR1 LGHNA and CDR2 YNFKEQ come from the germline V gene. CDR3 nucleotide sequence: TGTGCCAGCAGCCTCCGAGGGGACAGGGGCCCCGGAGGGAACTACGAGCAGTACTTC. The encoded protein is CASSLRGDRGPGGNYEQYF.

The chain couples TRBV6-6 to TRBJ2-7; tentatively, D is TRBD1 (6 bases). Trimming took 1 base from V and 6 from J, leaving 10 bases between them. CDR3 length: 13 amino acids. The germline V gene encodes CDR1 MNHNY and CDR2 SVGAGI (reference sequence). CDR3 loop: CASSYYRVGEQYF. CDR3 sequence (DNA): TGTGCCAGCAGTTACTACAGGGTTGGCGAGCAGTACTTC.

The V and J genes are TRBV4-2 and TRBJ2-1; 7 bases are a match to TRBD1. The CDR3 runs 16 residues. Germline V CDR1 and CDR2: LGHNA, YNFKEQ. With 4 bases clipped from V and 1 base from J, the junction kept 7 bases outside the gene matches. The CDR3 DNA reads TGTGCCAGCAGCCGAACAGGGGAGAGGTCCTACAATGAGCAGTTCTTC. Translating it yields CASSRTGERSYNEQFF.

Only a few counts were recorded for this clone. V is TRBV7-9 and J is TRBJ1-5, with D perhaps matching TRBD1 (6 bases). Germline V gene sequence: CDR1 SEHNR, CDR2 FQNEAQ (reference sequence). The CDR3 is made up of 14 amino acids. The V gene lost 4 bases and the J gene lost 1 base, with 8 bases spanning the gap. The CDR3 DNA reads TGTGCCAGCAGCTCGACAGGAAGCAATCAGCCCCAGCATTTT. This gives the protein CASSSTGSNQPQHF.

This rearrangement joins TRBV25-1 to TRBJ2-1; TRBD2 matches at 9 bases. In germline, CDR1 is MGHDK, CDR2 SYGVNS. The CDR3 sequence is 15 residues long. V was pared by 7 bases and J by 6 bases, with 10 bases of the junction left unmatched. The CDR3 coding sequence is TGTGCCAGCAAACCATTAGCGGGAGAGGTCAATGAGCAGTTCTTC. Translating it yields CASKPLAGEVNEQFF.

The chain couples TRBV2 to TRBJ1-2; D gene unclear. Trimming stripped 7 bases from V and 0 bases from J, with 9 bases between. Germline lookup yields CDR1 SNHLY and CDR2 FYNNEI. This CDR3 is 13 amino acids long. The CDR3 here is CASIREANYGYTF. The DNA for the CDR3 is TGTGCCAGCATACGGGAAGCTAACTATGGCTACACCTTC.

CDR3 in amino acids: CASSLVTGENSGYTF. The CDR3 DNA reads as TGTGCCAGCAGCTTAGTGACAGGGGAAAACAGCGGCTACACCTTC. The rearrangement uses TRBV7-2 and TRBJ1-2; TRBD1 matches at 8 bases. V lost 1 base to trimming and J lost 8 bases; unmatched junction nucleotides: 9. Germline V gives CDR1 SGHTA, CDR2 FQGNSA. The CDR3 spans 15 residues.

The chain has TRBV4-2 and TRBJ2-7; D perhaps matches TRBD2 (5 bases). Between the trimmed V and J ends, which lost 0 bases and 1 base, there was a span of 10 bases. The CDR3 runs 15 residues. Germline CDR1 is LGHNA and CDR2 is YNFKEQ. The CDR3 spells CASSQDFEGSYEQYF. In DNA, the CDR3 is TGTGCCAGCAGCCAAGACTTCGAGGGTTCCTACGAGCAGTACTTC.

The gene calls are TRBV6-5 and TRBJ1-2; 10 positions agree with TRBD1. V shed 7 bases and J 5 bases; nucleotides not matched to a gene: 7. Germline loops: CDR1 MNHEY, CDR2 SVGAGI. The CDR3 totals 14 residues. CDR3 DNA sequence: TGTGCCAGCACTACCCGACAGGGGGCTTATGGCTACACCTTC. It translates to CASTTRQGAYGYTF.

The table lists this clone with a few counts. V and J are TRBV7-2 and TRBJ2-7; 7 bases are shared with TRBD1. Trimming took 5 bases from V and 2 from J; bases not matched to a gene: 9. The CDR3 consists of 15 residues. CDR1 and CDR2 (germline): SGHTA, FQGNSA. CDR3 sequence (DNA): TGTGCCAGCAGCCAACGCTACAGGGGAACCTACGAGCAGTACTTC. This sequence encodes CASSQRYRGTYEQYF. The full variable domain, completed using reference TRBV7-2 and TRBJ2-7, is GAGVSQSPSNKVTEKGKDVELRCDPISGHTALYWYRQSLGQGLEFLIYFQGNSAPDKSGLPSDRFSAERTGGSVSTLTIQRTQQEDSAVYLCASSQRYRGTYEQYFGPGTRLTVT.

The chain joins TRBV25-1 to TRBJ2-1; D gene uncertain. The germline V gene has CDR1 MGHDK and CDR2 SYGVNS. The CDR3 consists of 11 residues. Deletions cut 6 bases from V and 6 bases from J, with 6 bases between. CDR3 nucleotides: TGTGCCAGCAGCCCTTTCAATGAGCAGTTCTTC. This translates into CASSPFNEQFF.

The chain joins TRBV13 to TRBJ1-5; 8 positions agree with TRBD1. Germline trimming cut 5 bases from V and 9 bases from J; bases unmatched to any gene: 3. Germline CDR1 and CDR2: PRHDT and FYEKMQ (reference sequence). The CDR3 contains 12 residues. The CDR3 here is CASSPGTGPQHF. As DNA, the CDR3 is TGTGCCAGCAGCCCGGGGACAGGGCCCCAGCATTTT.

This chain uses TRBV19 with TRBJ1-5; possible D gene TRBD1, 5 bases. Trimming stripped 7 bases from V and 3 bases from J, with 10 bases between. CDR3 length equals 13 residues. In germline, CDR1 is LNHDA, CDR2 SQIVND (reference sequence). The CDR3 nucleotides are TGTGCCAGTATAGACAGCCCCAATCAGCCCCAGCATTTT. Protein: CASIDSPNQPQHF.

The gene calls are TRBV7-8 and TRBJ2-3, with 12 bases that match TRBD2. Germline V gene sequence: CDR1 SGHVS, CDR2 FQNEAQ. This CDR3 contains 18 residues. The trim removed 0 bases at V and 0 bases at J, leaving 4 bases unmatched. The CDR3 is CASSLATSGSMSTDTQYF. The CDR3 DNA follows: TGTGCCAGCAGCTTAGCGACTAGCGGGAGCATGAGCACAGATACGCAGTATTTT. Full variable domain (outside the CDR3, taken from reference TRBV7-8 and TRBJ2-3): GAGVSQSPRYKVAKRGQDVALRCDPISGHVSLFWYQQALGQGPEFLTYFQNEAQLDKSGLPSDRFFAERPEGSVSTLKIQRTQQEDSAVYLCASSLATSGSMSTDTQYFGPGTRLTVL.

CDR3 residues: CAWSWAGIQFF. CDR3 DNA sequence: TGTGCCTGGAGTTGGGCGGGTATACAGTTCTTC. The chain has TRBV30 and TRBJ2-1, with D perhaps matching TRBD2 (5 bases). This CDR3 spans 11 amino acids. The germline CDR1 and CDR2 sequences are GTSNPN and SVGIG (reference sequence). Trimming removed 2 bases at V and 13 bases at J, with 12 bases between.

CDR3 sequence: CASSPSYRPNEQFF. The CDR3, as DNA: TGTGCCAGCTCCCCTAGCTACCGGCCCAATGAGCAGTTCTTC. The chain has TRBV18 and TRBJ2-1; possible D gene TRBD2, 5 bases. The germline gives CDR1 KGHSH, CDR2 LQKENI. V was clipped by 6 bases and J by 6 bases, with 15 bases between them. The CDR3 runs to 14 residues.

The rearrangement uses TRBV4-1 and TRBJ2-3; a weak D match, TRBD1 (5 bases). The CDR3 has 13 amino acids. CDR1 and CDR2 from the germline V gene are MGHRA and YSYEKL. Trimming cost V 1 base and J 3 bases, with 5 bases left between them. CDR3 amino acids: CASSQAGTDTQYF. CDR3 nucleotide sequence: TGCGCCAGCAGCCAAGCAGGGACAGATACGCAGTATTTT.

The V call is TRBV30, the J call TRBJ1-6, with D hard to call. The CDR3 has 12 residues. The V end was cut by 0 bases, the J end by 9 bases, with 6 bases between. Per germline, CDR1 GTSNPN and CDR2 SVGIG (reference sequence). CDR3 protein: CAWSVGVSPLHF. The CDR3 DNA reads as TGTGCCTGGAGTGTCGGGGTTTCACCCCTCCACTTT.

The chain uses TRBV7-9 and TRBJ1-1, with a tentative D call TRBD1 (6 bases). Trimming shortened V by 3 bases and J by 3 bases, and 14 bases separated the two germline ends. Germline values: CDR1 SEHNR, CDR2 FQNEAQ (reference sequence). The CDR3 has 15 residues. As DNA, the CDR3 is TGTGCCAGCAGCTTCGGGGGGCGCGGGGACACTGAAGCTTTCTTT. Translation: CASSFGGRGDTEAFF.

The chain links TRBV5-6 to TRBJ1-2; TRBD1 matches at 8 bases. The CDR3 spans 14 residues. Germline values: CDR1 SGHDT, CDR2 YYEEEE. With 5 bases clipped from V and 5 bases from J, the junction kept 8 bases outside the gene matches. CDR3 nucleotide sequence: TGTGCCAGCAGGGGGCGGACAGGGACATATGGCTACACCTTC. Encoded protein: CASRGRTGTYGYTF.

This chain connects TRBV5-4 to TRBJ1-2; 9 positions agree with TRBD1. V shed 3 bases, J shed 4 bases, and the junction held 16 bases outside the gene matches. In germline, CDR1 is SGHNT, CDR2 YYREEE (reference sequence). The CDR3 runs 18 residues. DNA for the CDR3: TGTGCCAGCAGCTGGGGCGGGACAGGGAGCCTCCAGACCTATGGCTACACCTTC. Residues: CASSWGGTGSLQTYGYTF.

This chain joins TRBV11-2 and TRBJ2-4; D may be TRBD2 (6 bases). Trimming shortened V by 5 bases and J by 6 bases, and 14 bases separated the two germline ends. The CDR3 covers 14 residues. Germline V gene data show CDR1 as SGHAT and CDR2 as FQNNGV. The CDR3 sequence: CASSPRQGGNIQYF. The CDR3 region has the DNA TGTGCCAGCAGCCCGAGGCAGGGAGGAAACATTCAGTACTTC.

The V call is TRBV28, the J call TRBJ2-1; D is uncertain. V dropped 6 bases and J dropped 4 bases, with 16 bases sitting between them. CDR1 and CDR2 from the germline V gene are MDHEN and SYDVKM. The CDR3 runs 15 residues. CDR3 region: CASSSRPELYNEQFF. The CDR3 nucleotides read TGTGCCAGCAGCTCCCGCCCGGAGCTGTACAATGAGCAGTTCTTC. The variable domain in full, completed from reference TRBV28 and TRBJ2-1, reads DVKVTQSSRYLVKRTGEKVFLECVQDMDHENMFWYRQDPGLGLRLIYFSYDVKMKEKGDIPEGYSVSREKKERFSLILESASTNQTSMYLCASSSRPELYNEQFFGPGTRLTVL.

The chain links TRBV9 to TRBJ2-1; TRBD1 matches 7 bases. Germline assignment: CDR1 SGDLS and CDR2 YYNGEE. This CDR3 is built from 14 residues. V lost 4 bases, J lost 7 bases, and 8 bases stayed unmatched. The CDR3 bases are TGTGCCAGCAGCTTAGGGGGCTCTGGGAATGAGCAGTTCTTC. Translating it yields CASSLGGSGNEQFF.